This passage covers 30 T cell receptor beta chains from one sample sequenced in a study of blood T cell repertoires in COVID-19. The protocol was immunoSEQ multiplex PCR, while the TCRdb copy is restricted to in-frame clones and leaves out a portion. The table records some 200,000 clones, just over 85% of them present only once. Specimen: peripheral blood. All receptors derive from a man older than 75 with acute or convalescent COVID-19.

The V gene is TRBV6-2 or TRBV6-3, the J gene TRBJ2-3; the D gene is possibly TRBD2 (5 bases). V shed 4 bases and J shed 0 bases, with 11 bases lying between them. Germline values: CDR1 MNHEY, CDR2 SVGEGT. CDR3 length: 15 residues. The CDR3 DNA reads TGTGCCAGCAGTTGGGCGGGTACTAGCACAGATACGCAGTATTTT. Its protein is CASSWAGTSTDTQYF.

The sample holds a few counts of this clone. The J gene is TRBJ1-5, the V gene TRBV18, with a possible D match to TRBD1 (5 bases). Trimming removed 2 bases from V and 7 bases from J, with 9 bases in between. CDR3 length: 13 amino acids. Per the germline V gene, CDR1 is KGHSH and CDR2 is LQKENI. CDR3 coding DNA: TGTGCCAGCTCACCAGGGGCCGCCCAGCCCCAGCATTTT. Translated: CASSPGAAQPQHF.

The chain uses TRBV10-3 and TRBJ1-1; D is possibly TRBD1 (6 bases). The CDR3 runs 14 residues. Trimming pared 5 bases from V and 7 bases from J, leaving 17 bases between. In germline, CDR1 is ENHRY, CDR2 SYGVKD. CDR3 loop: CAISSGGPFGEAFF. In nucleotides, the CDR3 is TGTGCCATCAGTTCGGGGGGGCCTTTTGGTGAAGCTTTCTTT.

The chain combines TRBV27 with TRBJ2-7, with D tentatively TRBD1 (6 bases). CDR1 and CDR2 (germline): MNHEY, SMNVEV (reference sequence). The V and J ends lost 8 bases and 4 bases respectively, with 24 bases between them. This CDR3 has 16 residues. The CDR3 nucleotides are TGTGCCAGCTGCCGCCCATCCGGCCGGGACATTTACGAGCAGTACGTC. This translates into CASCRPSGRDIYEQYV.

This clone was seen a few times. The J gene is TRBJ2-1, the V gene TRBV7-9; tentatively, D is TRBD2 (6 bases). Deletions cut 0 bases from V and 3 bases from J, with 9 bases between. This CDR3 is 15 amino acids long. The germline gives CDR1 SEHNR, CDR2 FQNEAQ (reference sequence). The CDR3 DNA reads TGTGCCAGCAGCTTAGCACCGGGAGTCTACAATGAGCAGTTCTTC. It specifies CASSLAPGVYNEQFF. The variable domain in full, with the rest retrieved from reference TRBV7-9 and TRBJ2-1, is DTGVSQNPRHKITKRGQNVTFRCDPISEHNRLYWYRQTLGQGPEFLTYFQNEAQLEKSRLLSDRFSAERPKGSFSTLEIQRTEQGDSAMYLCASSLAPGVYNEQFFGPGTRLTVL.

The rearrangement uses TRBV7-3 and TRBJ2-3, with 8 nucleotides matching TRBD2. This CDR3 comprises 15 residues. V lost 5 bases to trimming and J lost 1 base; unmatched junction nucleotides: 5. Germline V gives CDR1 SGHTA, CDR2 FQGTGA. CDR3 bases: TGTGCCAGCAGCCCGACACTAGCGGGCACAGATACGCAGTATTTT. This sequence encodes CASSPTLAGTDTQYF.

The chain carries TRBV27 and TRBJ2-1; 11 bases align to TRBD2. Germline lookup yields CDR1 MNHEY and CDR2 SMNVEV (reference sequence). Trimming at V came to 3 bases and at J to 9 bases, leaving 7 bases not matched to a gene. This CDR3 has 15 amino acids. The DNA for the CDR3 is TGTGCCAGCAGTTTTTTACTAGCGGGAGTCTTTGAGCAGTTCTTC. This sequence encodes CASSFLLAGVFEQFF.

The chain links TRBV7-2 to TRBJ2-1; tentative D call: TRBD2 (6 bases). The V end was cut by 5 bases, the J end by 4 bases, with 12 bases between. CDR3 size: 14 residues. Per the germline V gene, CDR1 is SGHTA and CDR2 is FQGNSA. In DNA, the CDR3 is TGTGCCAGCAGCGTCCCGGGAGATTACAATGAGCAGTTCTTC. Its translation is CASSVPGDYNEQFF.

The chain employs TRBV7-2 and TRBJ2-1; 11 bases match TRBD1. Germline CDR1 is SGHTA and CDR2 is FQGNSA. The CDR3 runs to 15 residues. Losses at the gene ends were 5 bases for V and 7 bases for J; bases not matched to a gene: 7. For the CDR3, the DNA is TGTGCCAGCAGCCCCTGGACAGGGGGCTTAAATGAGCAGTTCTTC. Residues: CASSPWTGGLNEQFF.

The chain has TRBV5-6 and TRBJ2-3; TRBD1 is a possible D gene (6 bases). This CDR3 has 16 residues. Germline CDR1 SGHDT, CDR2 YYEEEE. V was clipped by 0 bases and J by 4 bases, with 15 bases between them. The CDR3 sequence is CASSLVDRELPDTQYF. DNA for the CDR3: TGTGCCAGCAGCTTGGTGGACAGAGAACTCCCAGATACGCAGTATTTT.

The J gene is TRBJ2-4, the V gene TRBV7-3; D might be TRBD2 (6 bases). Germline lookup yields CDR1 SGHTA and CDR2 FQGTGA. Trimming shortened V by 0 bases and J by 8 bases, and 8 bases separated the two germline ends. The length of the CDR3 is 13 residues. CDR3 region: CASSLTSGDIQYF. CDR3 DNA sequence: TGTGCCAGCAGCTTAACTAGCGGAGACATTCAGTACTTC.

The V gene is TRBV7-9, the J gene TRBJ2-1; 9 nucleotides agree with TRBD2. Trimming took 2 bases from V and 5 from J; bases not matched to a gene: 4. This CDR3 is 15 amino acids long. Germline CDR1 and CDR2: SEHNR and FQNEAQ (reference sequence). The CDR3 reads CASSLLAGGNNEQFF. The CDR3 DNA follows: TGTGCCAGCAGCTTACTGGCGGGAGGGAACAATGAGCAGTTCTTC.

This chain joins TRBV7-9 and TRBJ1-6; D perhaps matches TRBD1 (5 bases). CDR1 is SEHNR and CDR2 is FQNEAQ in the germline V gene (reference sequence). CDR3 length: 15 residues. Trimming removed 2 bases at V and 7 bases at J, with 12 bases between. The CDR3 reads CASSLRPGINSPLHF. CDR3 coding DNA: TGTGCCAGCAGCTTAAGGCCAGGGATCAATTCACCCCTCCACTTT.

This clone showed up just a few times. This chain joins TRBV6-5 and TRBJ2-5; the D gene is possibly TRBD2 (6 bases). This CDR3 has 15 residues. V lost 6 bases and J lost 2, with 16 bases in between. Germline values: CDR1 MNHEY, CDR2 SVGAGI. CDR3 region: CASRGIGSPQETQYF. CDR3 DNA: TGTGCCAGCAGGGGGATCGGGAGCCCACAAGAGACCCAGTACTTC.

The V call is TRBV7-2, the J call TRBJ2-5; maybe TRBD2 (5 bases). The length of the CDR3 is 15 residues. V was clipped by 1 base and J by 5 bases, with 14 bases between them. The germline CDR1 and CDR2 sequences are SGHTA and FQGNSA. The CDR3 reads CASSLERTPGETQYF. DNA of the CDR3: TGTGCCAGCAGCTTAGAGCGAACCCCGGGGGAGACCCAGTACTTC.

This chain connects TRBV30 to TRBJ1-5; tentative D call: TRBD1 (6 bases). The CDR3 sequence is 14 residues long. V was cut by 4 bases and J by 4 bases, with 14 bases left in between. From germline, CDR1 is GTSNPN and CDR2 SVGIG (reference sequence). The CDR3 loop is CAWNLQGKNQPQHF. Written as DNA, the CDR3 is TGTGCCTGGAATCTACAGGGTAAAAATCAGCCCCAGCATTTT.

The J gene is TRBJ2-1, the V gene TRBV27; 7 nucleotides line up with TRBD2. V was clipped by 5 bases and J by 5 bases; unmatched bases: 9. Germline values: CDR1 MNHEY, CDR2 SMNVEV (reference sequence). The CDR3 contains 15 residues. This CDR3 reads CASSTPGLRNNEQFF. Here the CDR3 DNA reads TGTGCCAGCAGTACCCCGGGACTACGCAACAATGAGCAGTTCTTC.

The chain employs TRBV2 and TRBJ1-3; 9 nucleotides line up with TRBD1. The V gene end was trimmed by 6 bases and the J gene end by 0 bases; junction bases not matched to a gene: 3. Per germline, CDR1 SNHLY and CDR2 FYNNEI. The CDR3 sequence is 15 residues long. The CDR3 here is CASRGQGLSGNTIYF. CDR3 nucleotide sequence: TGTGCCAGCAGGGGACAGGGCCTCTCTGGAAACACCATATATTTT.

The chain combines TRBV10-3 with TRBJ2-7; 7 nucleotides agree with TRBD2. CDR3 length equals 11 residues. V gave up 8 bases and J gave up 7 bases; unmatched junction bases: 5. Germline loops: CDR1 ENHRY, CDR2 SYGVKD. This CDR3 is CAIGLSGEQYF. CDR3 sequence (DNA): TGTGCCATCGGTCTTAGCGGGGAGCAGTACTTC.

The rearrangement joins TRBV5-1 to TRBJ1-2; D uncertain. From germline, CDR1 is SGHRS and CDR2 YFSETQ. CDR3 length equals 13 residues. V was shortened by 6 bases and J by 2 bases, with 11 bases between the two germline ends. This CDR3 reads CASKSIENYGYTF. In DNA form, the CDR3 reads TGCGCCAGCAAGTCTATCGAAAACTATGGCTACACCTTC.

The chain joins TRBV2 to TRBJ2-7; the match to TRBD1 covers 10 bases. Germline CDR1 and CDR2: SNHLY and FYNNEI. Losses at the gene ends were 4 bases for V and 2 bases for J; bases not matched to a gene: 2. The CDR3 extends over 14 amino acids. The CDR3 DNA sequence: TGTGCCAGCAGTGGACAGGGGGCTACCTACGAGCAGTACTTC. Encoded protein: CASSGQGATYEQYF.

The chain links TRBV6-2 or TRBV6-3 to TRBJ2-7, with D possibly TRBD2 on 6 matching bases. Germline lookup yields CDR1 MNHEY and CDR2 SVGEGT. CDR3 length: 15 amino acids. Trimming removed 4 bases from V and 1 base from J, with 14 bases in between. The CDR3 here is CASSLGSGLSYEQYV. For the CDR3, the DNA is TGTGCCAGCAGTTTAGGAAGCGGGTTATCCTACGAGCAGTACGTC.

This chain links TRBV7-2 with TRBJ2-3; the match to TRBD2 covers 11 bases. J was trimmed by 2 bases and V by 1 base; bases with no gene match: 2. Germline V gene sequence: CDR1 SGHTA, CDR2 FQGNSA. The CDR3 has 16 residues. This CDR3 reads CASSLELAGATDTQYF. The CDR3 bases are TGTGCCAGCAGCTTAGAACTAGCGGGAGCCACAGATACGCAGTATTTT.

This clone appeared a few times. The CDR3 DNA follows: TGTGCCAGCGGAGCCATTACAGGGGGCTACACCTTC. Translation gives CASGAITGGYTF. The rearrangement uses TRBV27 and TRBJ1-2, with D perhaps matching TRBD1 (6 bases). The CDR3 spans 12 residues. Trimming pared 8 bases from V and 8 bases from J, leaving 15 bases between. The germline V gene encodes CDR1 MNHEY and CDR2 SMNVEV (reference sequence).

The chain has TRBV28 and TRBJ2-3, with D possibly matching TRBD1 (5 bases). V was trimmed by 6 bases and J by 2 bases, leaving 12 bases between them. This CDR3 region has 14 residues. The V gene's germline CDR1 is MDHEN and CDR2 SYDVKM. The CDR3 DNA is TGTGCCAGCAGCCCTGACAGAGCCACAGATACGCAGTATTTT. This gives the protein CASSPDRATDTQYF.

The chain recombines TRBV7-9 with TRBJ1-5; tentative D call: TRBD1 (5 bases). In germline, CDR1 is SEHNR, CDR2 FQNEAQ (reference sequence). This CDR3 contains 16 residues. The V end was cut by 5 bases, the J end by 7 bases, with 21 bases between. This chain's CDR3 is CASSPGLGGGEQPQHF. The CDR3 region has the DNA TGTGCCAGCAGCCCAGGATTGGGGGGAGGTGAGCAGCCCCAGCATTTT.

The V and J genes are TRBV29-1 and TRBJ2-3, with 10 bases aligning to TRBD1. This CDR3 has 16 residues. CDR1 is SQVTM, CDR2 ANQGSEA, per germline. The ends lost 3 bases at V and 2 bases at J; junction bases unmatched: 8. The CDR3 nucleotides are TGCAGCGTTGATGGGACAGGGGTGATCCTCACAGATACGCAGTATTTT. This translates into CSVDGTGVILTDTQYF.

The genes are TRBV7-8 and TRBJ2-5; the D is unclear. Per the germline V gene, CDR1 is SGHVS and CDR2 is FQNEAQ. The V end lost 5 bases, the J end lost 2 bases, and 12 bases lay between the germline ends. The CDR3 sequence is 14 residues long. CDR3 in DNA: TGTGCCAGCAGCCTTTCGCTACCTCAAGAGACCCAGTACTTC. It specifies CASSLSLPQETQYF. Drawing the rest from reference TRBV7-8 and TRBJ2-5, the complete variable domain is GAGVSQSPRYKVAKRGQDVALRCDPISGHVSLFWYQQALGQGPEFLTYFQNEAQLDKSGLPSDRFFAERPEGSVSTLKIQRTQQEDSAVYLCASSLSLPQETQYFGPGTRLLVL.

CDR3 coding DNA: TGTGCCAGCAGTGATTCTCTCTCTACGCAGTATTTT. Protein: CASSDSLSTQYF. V usage is TRBV6-4 and J usage is TRBJ2-3, with D uncertain. Trimming left V 3 bases short and J 8 bases short, with 9 bases between. CDR3 length equals 12 residues. Germline loops: CDR1 MRHNA, CDR2 SNTAGT.

The chain joins TRBV7-6 to TRBJ2-7, with 7 nucleotides matching TRBD1. Germline CDR1 is SGHVS and CDR2 is FNYEAQ. The CDR3 covers 14 residues. Trimming took 4 bases from V and 3 from J; bases not matched to a gene: 6. The CDR3 loop reads CASSSGTANYEQYF. The DNA for the CDR3 is TGTGCCAGCAGCTCCGGGACAGCGAACTACGAGCAGTACTTC.